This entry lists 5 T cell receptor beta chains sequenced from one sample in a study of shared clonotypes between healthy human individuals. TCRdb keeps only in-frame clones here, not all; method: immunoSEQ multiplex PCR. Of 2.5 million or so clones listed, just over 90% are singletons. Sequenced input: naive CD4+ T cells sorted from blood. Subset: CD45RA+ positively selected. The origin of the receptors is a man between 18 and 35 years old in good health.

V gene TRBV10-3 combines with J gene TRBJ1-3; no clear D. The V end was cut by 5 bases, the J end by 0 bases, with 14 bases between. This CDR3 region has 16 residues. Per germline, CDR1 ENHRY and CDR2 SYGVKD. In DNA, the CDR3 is TGTGCCATCAGTAACAGATCGAGATCCTCTGGAAACACCATATATTTT. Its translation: CAISNRSRSSGNTIYF.

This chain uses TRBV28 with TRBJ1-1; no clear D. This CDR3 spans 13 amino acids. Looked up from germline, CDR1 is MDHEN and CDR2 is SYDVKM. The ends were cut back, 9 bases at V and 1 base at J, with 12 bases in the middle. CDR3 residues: CASNRPGNTEAFF. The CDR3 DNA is TGTGCCAGTAACCGGCCAGGGAACACTGAAGCTTTCTTT.

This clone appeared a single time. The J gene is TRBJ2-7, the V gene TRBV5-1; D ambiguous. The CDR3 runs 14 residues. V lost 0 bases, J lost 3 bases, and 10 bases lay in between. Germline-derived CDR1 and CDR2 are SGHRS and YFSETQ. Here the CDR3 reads CASSLGAGDYEQYF. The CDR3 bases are TGCGCCAGCAGCTTGGGGGCCGGAGACTACGAGCAGTACTTC.

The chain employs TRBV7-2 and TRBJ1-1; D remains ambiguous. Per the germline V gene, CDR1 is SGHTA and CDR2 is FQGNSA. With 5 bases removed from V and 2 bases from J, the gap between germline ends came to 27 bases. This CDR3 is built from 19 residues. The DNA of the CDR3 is TGTGCCAGCAGCCATATCTCTATTTGGTCAGCTGACTTTAACACTGAAGCTTTCTTT. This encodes CASSHISIWSADFNTEAFF. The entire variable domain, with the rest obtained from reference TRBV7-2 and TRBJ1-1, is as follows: GAGVSQSPSNKVTEKGKDVELRCDPISGHTALYWYRQSLGQGLEFLIYFQGNSAPDKSGLPSDRFSAERTGGSVSTLTIQRTQQEDSAVYLCASSHISIWSADFNTEAFFGQGTRLTVV.

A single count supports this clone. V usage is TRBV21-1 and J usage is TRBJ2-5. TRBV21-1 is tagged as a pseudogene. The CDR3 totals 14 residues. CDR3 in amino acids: CASSRGRGQETQYF. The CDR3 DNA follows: TGTGCCAGCAGCAGGGGCCGGGGACAAGAGACCCAGTACTTC.